This T cell receptor beta chain was documented in a study of cytomegalovirus exposure and HLA in healthy donors (dated by TCRdb to the late 2010s). For context, the study as a whole: An earlier analysis of roughly 610 of the donors reported around 280 Gb of sequence data and some 110 million unique TCR beta sequences obtained from about 180 million T cells. An early release covering about 600 HLA-typed donors comprised roughly 300 gigabases of sequencing data and tens of millions of unique TCR sequences. Of the 300 to 500 genotyped donors, 81% were placed in the genetic ancestry cluster associated with self-reported Caucasian donors. The study aimed to test whether signatures of past pathogen exposure could be identified by cataloging public T cell receptors. The study profiled the T cell repertoires of more than 500 subjects by immunosequencing and related them to cytomegalovirus serostatus. Along with the approximately 620-subject first cohort, a separate validation cohort of over 90 different subjects was used. To predict cytomegalovirus infection status, the study combined high-throughput TCR immunosequencing, statistical association of individual TCRs with disease status, and machine learning. In a later analysis, previously published TCR beta repertoires from several hundred donors were re-analyzed and high-resolution HLA genotyping was added so that TCR occurrence patterns could be studied. In the later analysis, no new phenotypic data were used to find candidate immune exposures; instead, reliance was placed on TCR beta sequences and their occurrence across donors. An earlier analysis of 587 of the donors applied high-throughput TCR beta sequencing to assess whether each TCR beta V gene segment acted as functional or pseudogenic. Alongside the repertoire data, information on donor age, sex, ethnicity and CMV serostatus was compiled. A later genetic analysis used genome-wide SNP genotypes for about 65% of the 666 donors, treating that subset as a discovery cohort. All discovery cohort repertoires had been generated on a single sequencing platform. HLA typing covered class I and class II loci at four-digit resolution. The number of typed donors differed by locus: roughly 629-640 for A, B, C, DRB1 and DQB1; some 540 for DQA1; some 610 for DPA1; and around 490 for DPB1. Because of strong linkage in the cohort, roughly 5 DR-DQ haplotypes were treated as single units for association and clustering. Among 300 to 450 genotyped donors of the cohort, an average of about 240,000 unique TCR beta nucleotide sequences were sequenced per donor, 15% to 20% of them non-productive.

Library preparation used the immunoSEQ multiplex PCR assay. For the multiplex PCR, a mixture combining 60 forward primers for TCR Vbeta segments and 13 reverse primers for TCR Jbeta segments was used. The CDR3 region of rearranged TCR beta genes was amplified from genomic DNA by a multiplex PCR assay. The Illumina HiSeq System was used to sequence the amplified TCR beta libraries as 87-base-pair reads. Turning to the authors' computational methods: A later analysis counted tens of millions of unique TCR beta chains across the 500 to 850 repertoires, and around 9.9 million of these chains were shared by at least two donors. Raw reads were error-corrected and collapsed into unique sequences by a nearest-neighbor algorithm in which closely related sequences were merged to remove PCR and sequencing errors. To assign V, D and J gene segments, CDR3 sequences were aligned to IMGT reference sequences. For a sequence to be retained, a match of at least six nucleotides was required to both a V gene segment and a J gene segment. A rearrangement was called productive if the CDR3 had no stop codons and remained in frame with V and J, and every other rearrangement was called non-productive. Following IMGT convention, CDR3 was defined as the stretch from the second conserved V-encoded cysteine up to the conserved J-encoded phenylalanine. In an earlier analysis of around 570 of the donors, sequences lacking an unambiguous match to a single V gene segment were excluded. In an earlier analysis of roughly 500 of the donors, V segments were called functional above 56.7% productive rearrangements and were called segregating when the between-donor standard deviation exceeded 5%. A statistical classification framework was developed to diagnose cytomegalovirus status using the catalog of TCR beta chain sequences. In a later analysis, V and J genes were assigned by comparing TCR nucleotide sequences against IMGT/GENE-DB human TR gene sequences. The TCRdist pipeline was used in a later analysis to assign CDR3 sequences and most-parsimonious VDJ recombination scenarios. In a later analysis, every TCR beta chain was defined by the combination of its CDR3 amino acid sequence and its V-gene family, and reads without a unique V-gene family were dropped. To address suspected cross-contamination and a sequencing artifact, a later analysis removed roughly 580 highly shared, low-generation-probability nucleotide sequences. For each public chain, a later analysis derived a clonal expansion index from normalized ranks of inferred template counts within each repertoire. In a later analysis, generation probabilities were computed using a VDJ recombination model fitted to out-of-frame rearrangements, and the results were checked against IGoR. In a later analysis, TCR-TCR, TCR-HLA and TCR-CMV co-occurrence was scored with hypergeometric tests, and a repertoire-size bias correction was applied to TCR pairs. A later analysis estimated false discovery rates by permuting HLA or CMV assignments 20 times. In a later analysis, co-occurring TCRs were grouped using DBSCAN, and TCRdist sequence similarity was added for clustering within HLA-allele-positive subsets. Co-occurrence clustering excluded repertoires with fewer than 30,000 or more than 120,000 public chains, plus five with anomalous nucleotide sharing. As stored in TCRdb, this immuneACCESS dataset retains in-frame rearrangements with V and J assigned. A fraction of the clones does not appear; measured against another copy, unresolved V genes explain less than half of the discrepancy, and the remainder lacks a known reason. D and trimming were read from the DNA, whereas the V and J calls and clone size are those reported in that table. In this sample the table shows approximately 210,000 clones, roughly 80% of which occur a single time. The top ten constitute roughly 2% of the sample.

The cohort consisted of approximately 690 healthy bone marrow donors. At the time of sampling, all cohort members were nominally healthy, though unrecorded immune exposures were likely present. The donor was CMV seropositive and belonged to the group of some 290 seropositive cohort members. Each donor provided a peripheral blood sample, and peripheral blood mononuclear cells were used for TCR beta sequencing. The Qiagen DNeasy Blood Extraction Kit was used to extract genomic DNA from the blood cell samples. From the germline V gene, CDR1 is SNHLY and CDR2 is FYNNEI. The V end loses 6 bases and the J end loses 8 bases, and a stretch of 7 bases separates them. The CDR3 holds 10 amino acids from the cysteine to the phenylalanine. Of the read, only the CDR3 DNA is kept; its 30 bases are in frame from base 1. General findings and caveats noted by the study authors: In a later analysis, TCR association rates were found to vary across HLA loci, with the most associated TCRs seen for DRB1 alleles and the fewest for HLA-C alleles. Correlated functional status among segregating V segments might be attributable to linkage disequilibrium, but an unknown experimental factor could not be ruled out. A further reported finding was that TCR beta sequences accurately predicted the HLA-A and HLA-B alleles for most subjects in the first cohort. The 87-base-pair reads could not distinguish some IMGT-functional V segments, including TRBV6-2 and TRBV6-3, so those segments were excluded. In a later analysis, HLA-associated TCR beta chains showed more clonal expansion and lower generation probabilities than non-associated chains that were equally common. Several of the top co-occurrence clusters appeared to be linked to parvovirus B19, influenza, CMV and Epstein-Barr virus, according to a later analysis. Compared with the 666-donor mean, donors in an Asian-associated ancestry cluster had fewer N-insertions in productive TCRs, according to a later genetic analysis. The authors suggested that the approach could potentially be generalized to other disease states and immunological phenotypes. The cohort was sequenced for TCR beta chains only, and without alpha or paired-chain data the features that could be detected were limited. A later analysis found that most CMV-associated TCR beta chains appeared HLA-restricted, with HLA associations seemingly driven largely by CMV exposure. Broadly in line with IMGT annotations, most TCR beta V segments showed up in productive rearrangements about 90% or about 30% of the time in an earlier analysis of some 590 of the donors. In a later analysis, some 17,000 TCR beta sequences were associated with specific HLA alleles at a false discovery rate of 0.05. Most TCR sequences were observed very rarely across donors, whereas some public TCRs were present in many individuals. Because HLA typing was missing for some donors at each locus, association tests included only the typed subset. Presence/absence analyses assumed roughly uniform sequencing depth across donors, an assumption that may not hold. When HLA alleles, especially DR and DQ, strongly co-occurred, TCR associations were difficult to assign to individual alleles. A total of roughly 160 TCR beta chains were listed by the study as associated with cytomegalovirus. In vitro tests confirmed that three of the cytomegalovirus-associated TCR beta chains recognize cytomegalovirus antigens. A cluster of highly shared sequence variants was judged likely to represent a technical artifact of the sequencing pipeline. An association between a missense DCLRE1C variant and V-gene and J-gene trimming of TCR beta chains was found in a later genetic analysis and replicated in an independent cohort. For the cohort, immune exposure information was limited to CMV serostatus. In both the original and validation cohorts, the classifier was reported to diagnose cytomegalovirus status with high specificity and sensitivity. About 17 rarely observed V segments, including chromosome 9 orphons, were excluded from the earlier analysis of just under 600 of the donors because counts were too low.

This clone was counted a few times. Its specific antigen is unknown. No base qualities exist here, and no much larger clone lies one base off it. The chain couples TRBV2 to TRBJ2-5; a tentative D call is TRBD2 (5 bases match). The receptor's source is a woman in her twenties or thirties in good health and CMV-seropositive. The sample taken for sequencing was PBMCs. The CDR3 reads as follows: CASSGDTQYF. In nucleotide form, the sequence is TGTGCCAGCAGCGGGGATACCCAGTACTTC.